This T cell receptor (beta chain) was obtained from a study of blood T cell repertoires in COVID-19. Study-level information: Whether acute or convalescent, the COVID-19 samples came from the United States, Italy and Spain. PBMCs, B-cell-depleted T cells, or T cells were the source of the cDNA or gDNA that made up the material.

The V gene's germline CDR1 is SGHAT and CDR2 FQNNGV. V was pared by 4 bases and J by 4 bases, with 5 bases of the junction left unmatched. The CDR3 consists of 14 residues. Original data processing: Using reference gene primer amplification, nucleated cell counts were estimated. The assay was immunoSEQ multiplex PCR, and TCRdb's table has in-frame clones only and misses some. V and J calls and clone size follow that table, whereas D and trimming were derived from the DNA. The table shows 100,000 or so clones, with approximately 91% occurring only once. This chain connects TRBV11-2 to TRBJ1-2, with 8 bases matching TRBD1. Sequenced sample: peripheral blood. The receptor was derived from a man aged 18 to 30 with acute or convalescent COVID-19. The CDR3 protein is CASSSGTGLYGYTF. CDR3 in DNA: TGTGCCAGCAGCTCCGGGACAGGACTCTATGGCTACACCTTC.